The clone carrying this TCR beta chain was observed at least ten times. What it binds is unknown. The germline V gene has CDR1 SGHTA and CDR2 FQGTGA. This CDR3 contains 19 residues. Germline trimming cut 5 bases from V and 6 bases from J; bases unmatched to any gene: 17. The record originates from a study of cytomegalovirus exposure and HLA in healthy donors. Study details: A subsequent analysis stated that the roughly 130 validation repertoires were run on the same platform as the approximately 610 first-cohort repertoires.

Study-level points and caveats: Listed as cytomegalovirus-associated were 150 or so TCR beta chains. For cytomegalovirus status, the classifier reportedly gave diagnoses with high specificity and sensitivity.

The method was immunoSEQ multiplex PCR; TCRdb's version includes in-frame clones alone and lacks a portion of them. The sample consists of 150,000 to 250,000 clones, roughly 82% of them appearing once. Sequenced material: PBMCs. The source of this sequence is a woman aged 25 to 45 in good health and CMV-seropositive. The chain joins TRBV7-3 to TRBJ2-1; TRBD2 aligns across 12 bases. The CDR3 region is CASSLLGVSMTSGGNEQFF. In DNA form, the CDR3 reads TGTGCCAGCAGCCTACTAGGGGTCAGTATGACTAGCGGGGGCAATGAGCAGTTCTTC.